This passage covers 5 T cell receptor beta chains from one sample sequenced in a study of blood T cells in healthy people across ages. The authors ran a second PCR of 7 to 11 cycles using a sample-barcoded 5' primer and a J-beta primer mix. TCRdb used MiXCR to reprocess the 5' RACE reads, holding one entry per CDR3 protein. Found here are about 750,000 distinct CDR3 sequences, 53% of them singletons; the top ten hold about two fifths. The material sequenced was blood. The receptors shown here come from an older man in good health.

This clonotype was recorded a few times. The V gene is TRBV5-1, the J gene TRBJ2-3, with D possibly matching TRBD2 (6 bases). The V and J ends lost 4 bases and 1 base respectively, with 19 bases between them. The germline gives CDR1 SGHRS, CDR2 YFSETQ. The CDR3 consists of 17 residues. CDR3 protein: CASSPAGGTGGTDTQYF. In DNA, the CDR3 is TGCGCCAGCAGCCCGGCCGGTGGGACGGGGGGCACAGATACGCAGTATTTT.

CDR3 region: CSVGARALGNTEAFF. The CDR3 DNA reads TGCAGCGTGGGGGCCAGGGCCCTGGGCAACACTGAAGCTTTCTTT. The J gene is TRBJ1-1, the V gene TRBV29-1; possibly TRBD1 for D (6 bases). Germline lookup yields CDR1 SQVTM and CDR2 ANQGSEA. The CDR3 extends over 15 amino acids. Trimming took off 6 bases at V and 2 bases at J, with 19 bases between the two ends.

The sample holds a few counts of this clonotype. The chain uses TRBV7-2 and TRBJ2-5; D gene unclear. Germline loops: CDR1 SGHTA, CDR2 FQGNSA. The CDR3 sequence is 12 residues long. V was shortened by 2 bases and J by 11 bases, with 12 bases between the two germline ends. The CDR3 region is CASSLRANEQYF. For the CDR3, the DNA is TGTGCCAGCAGCTTACGGGCCAATGAGCAGTACTTC.

The chain is built from TRBV7-6 and TRBJ2-7, with TRBD2 matching 7 bases. The V gene end was trimmed by 1 base and the J gene end by 5 bases; junction bases not matched to a gene: 11. Germline CDR1 SGHVS, CDR2 FNYEAQ. The CDR3 contains 16 residues. The CDR3, as DNA: TGTGCCAGCAGCTTAGTTCCTAGCGGAGGGTTGGACGAGCAGTACTTC. It codes for CASSLVPSGGLDEQYF.

The chain has TRBV27 and TRBJ2-1; TRBD2 is a possible D gene (7 bases). Germline CDR1 reads MNHEY; CDR2 reads SMNVEV (reference sequence). The CDR3 length is 15 residues. Deletions cut 6 bases from V and 6 bases from J, with 18 bases between. The CDR3 bases are TGTGCCAGCAGCTTTGCGGGGGCCGGAGGCAATGAGCAGTTCTTC. Protein: CASSFAGAGGNEQFF.